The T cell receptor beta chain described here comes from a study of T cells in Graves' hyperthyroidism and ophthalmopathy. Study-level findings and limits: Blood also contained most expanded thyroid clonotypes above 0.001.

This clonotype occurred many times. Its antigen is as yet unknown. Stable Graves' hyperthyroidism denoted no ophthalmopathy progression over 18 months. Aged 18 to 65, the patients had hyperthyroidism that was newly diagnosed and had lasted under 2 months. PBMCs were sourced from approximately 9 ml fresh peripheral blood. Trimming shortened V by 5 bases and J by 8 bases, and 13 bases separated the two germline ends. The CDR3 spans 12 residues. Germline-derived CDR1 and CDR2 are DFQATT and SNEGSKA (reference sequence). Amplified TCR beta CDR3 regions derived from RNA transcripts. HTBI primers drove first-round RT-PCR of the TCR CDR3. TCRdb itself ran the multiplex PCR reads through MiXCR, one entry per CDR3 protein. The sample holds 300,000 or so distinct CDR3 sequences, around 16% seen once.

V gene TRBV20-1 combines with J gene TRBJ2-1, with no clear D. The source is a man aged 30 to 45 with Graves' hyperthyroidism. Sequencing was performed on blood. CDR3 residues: CSAYRDTHEQFF. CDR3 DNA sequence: TGCAGTGCTTACCGAGACACTCATGAGCAGTTCTTC.